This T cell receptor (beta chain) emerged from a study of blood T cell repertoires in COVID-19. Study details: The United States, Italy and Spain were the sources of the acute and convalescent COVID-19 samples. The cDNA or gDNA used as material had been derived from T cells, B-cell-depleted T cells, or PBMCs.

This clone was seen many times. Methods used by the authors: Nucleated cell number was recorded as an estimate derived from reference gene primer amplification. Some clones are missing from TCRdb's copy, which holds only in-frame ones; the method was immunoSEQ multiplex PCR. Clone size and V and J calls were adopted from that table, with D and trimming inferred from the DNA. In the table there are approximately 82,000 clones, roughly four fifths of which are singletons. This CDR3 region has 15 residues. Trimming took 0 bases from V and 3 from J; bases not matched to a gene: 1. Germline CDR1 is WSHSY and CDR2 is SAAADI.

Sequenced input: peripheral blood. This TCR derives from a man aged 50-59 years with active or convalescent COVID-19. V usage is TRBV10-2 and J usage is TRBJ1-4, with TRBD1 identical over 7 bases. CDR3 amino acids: CASSESTGSNEKLFF. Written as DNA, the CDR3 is TGCGCCAGCAGTGAGTCGACAGGGTCTAATGAAAAACTGTTTTTT.